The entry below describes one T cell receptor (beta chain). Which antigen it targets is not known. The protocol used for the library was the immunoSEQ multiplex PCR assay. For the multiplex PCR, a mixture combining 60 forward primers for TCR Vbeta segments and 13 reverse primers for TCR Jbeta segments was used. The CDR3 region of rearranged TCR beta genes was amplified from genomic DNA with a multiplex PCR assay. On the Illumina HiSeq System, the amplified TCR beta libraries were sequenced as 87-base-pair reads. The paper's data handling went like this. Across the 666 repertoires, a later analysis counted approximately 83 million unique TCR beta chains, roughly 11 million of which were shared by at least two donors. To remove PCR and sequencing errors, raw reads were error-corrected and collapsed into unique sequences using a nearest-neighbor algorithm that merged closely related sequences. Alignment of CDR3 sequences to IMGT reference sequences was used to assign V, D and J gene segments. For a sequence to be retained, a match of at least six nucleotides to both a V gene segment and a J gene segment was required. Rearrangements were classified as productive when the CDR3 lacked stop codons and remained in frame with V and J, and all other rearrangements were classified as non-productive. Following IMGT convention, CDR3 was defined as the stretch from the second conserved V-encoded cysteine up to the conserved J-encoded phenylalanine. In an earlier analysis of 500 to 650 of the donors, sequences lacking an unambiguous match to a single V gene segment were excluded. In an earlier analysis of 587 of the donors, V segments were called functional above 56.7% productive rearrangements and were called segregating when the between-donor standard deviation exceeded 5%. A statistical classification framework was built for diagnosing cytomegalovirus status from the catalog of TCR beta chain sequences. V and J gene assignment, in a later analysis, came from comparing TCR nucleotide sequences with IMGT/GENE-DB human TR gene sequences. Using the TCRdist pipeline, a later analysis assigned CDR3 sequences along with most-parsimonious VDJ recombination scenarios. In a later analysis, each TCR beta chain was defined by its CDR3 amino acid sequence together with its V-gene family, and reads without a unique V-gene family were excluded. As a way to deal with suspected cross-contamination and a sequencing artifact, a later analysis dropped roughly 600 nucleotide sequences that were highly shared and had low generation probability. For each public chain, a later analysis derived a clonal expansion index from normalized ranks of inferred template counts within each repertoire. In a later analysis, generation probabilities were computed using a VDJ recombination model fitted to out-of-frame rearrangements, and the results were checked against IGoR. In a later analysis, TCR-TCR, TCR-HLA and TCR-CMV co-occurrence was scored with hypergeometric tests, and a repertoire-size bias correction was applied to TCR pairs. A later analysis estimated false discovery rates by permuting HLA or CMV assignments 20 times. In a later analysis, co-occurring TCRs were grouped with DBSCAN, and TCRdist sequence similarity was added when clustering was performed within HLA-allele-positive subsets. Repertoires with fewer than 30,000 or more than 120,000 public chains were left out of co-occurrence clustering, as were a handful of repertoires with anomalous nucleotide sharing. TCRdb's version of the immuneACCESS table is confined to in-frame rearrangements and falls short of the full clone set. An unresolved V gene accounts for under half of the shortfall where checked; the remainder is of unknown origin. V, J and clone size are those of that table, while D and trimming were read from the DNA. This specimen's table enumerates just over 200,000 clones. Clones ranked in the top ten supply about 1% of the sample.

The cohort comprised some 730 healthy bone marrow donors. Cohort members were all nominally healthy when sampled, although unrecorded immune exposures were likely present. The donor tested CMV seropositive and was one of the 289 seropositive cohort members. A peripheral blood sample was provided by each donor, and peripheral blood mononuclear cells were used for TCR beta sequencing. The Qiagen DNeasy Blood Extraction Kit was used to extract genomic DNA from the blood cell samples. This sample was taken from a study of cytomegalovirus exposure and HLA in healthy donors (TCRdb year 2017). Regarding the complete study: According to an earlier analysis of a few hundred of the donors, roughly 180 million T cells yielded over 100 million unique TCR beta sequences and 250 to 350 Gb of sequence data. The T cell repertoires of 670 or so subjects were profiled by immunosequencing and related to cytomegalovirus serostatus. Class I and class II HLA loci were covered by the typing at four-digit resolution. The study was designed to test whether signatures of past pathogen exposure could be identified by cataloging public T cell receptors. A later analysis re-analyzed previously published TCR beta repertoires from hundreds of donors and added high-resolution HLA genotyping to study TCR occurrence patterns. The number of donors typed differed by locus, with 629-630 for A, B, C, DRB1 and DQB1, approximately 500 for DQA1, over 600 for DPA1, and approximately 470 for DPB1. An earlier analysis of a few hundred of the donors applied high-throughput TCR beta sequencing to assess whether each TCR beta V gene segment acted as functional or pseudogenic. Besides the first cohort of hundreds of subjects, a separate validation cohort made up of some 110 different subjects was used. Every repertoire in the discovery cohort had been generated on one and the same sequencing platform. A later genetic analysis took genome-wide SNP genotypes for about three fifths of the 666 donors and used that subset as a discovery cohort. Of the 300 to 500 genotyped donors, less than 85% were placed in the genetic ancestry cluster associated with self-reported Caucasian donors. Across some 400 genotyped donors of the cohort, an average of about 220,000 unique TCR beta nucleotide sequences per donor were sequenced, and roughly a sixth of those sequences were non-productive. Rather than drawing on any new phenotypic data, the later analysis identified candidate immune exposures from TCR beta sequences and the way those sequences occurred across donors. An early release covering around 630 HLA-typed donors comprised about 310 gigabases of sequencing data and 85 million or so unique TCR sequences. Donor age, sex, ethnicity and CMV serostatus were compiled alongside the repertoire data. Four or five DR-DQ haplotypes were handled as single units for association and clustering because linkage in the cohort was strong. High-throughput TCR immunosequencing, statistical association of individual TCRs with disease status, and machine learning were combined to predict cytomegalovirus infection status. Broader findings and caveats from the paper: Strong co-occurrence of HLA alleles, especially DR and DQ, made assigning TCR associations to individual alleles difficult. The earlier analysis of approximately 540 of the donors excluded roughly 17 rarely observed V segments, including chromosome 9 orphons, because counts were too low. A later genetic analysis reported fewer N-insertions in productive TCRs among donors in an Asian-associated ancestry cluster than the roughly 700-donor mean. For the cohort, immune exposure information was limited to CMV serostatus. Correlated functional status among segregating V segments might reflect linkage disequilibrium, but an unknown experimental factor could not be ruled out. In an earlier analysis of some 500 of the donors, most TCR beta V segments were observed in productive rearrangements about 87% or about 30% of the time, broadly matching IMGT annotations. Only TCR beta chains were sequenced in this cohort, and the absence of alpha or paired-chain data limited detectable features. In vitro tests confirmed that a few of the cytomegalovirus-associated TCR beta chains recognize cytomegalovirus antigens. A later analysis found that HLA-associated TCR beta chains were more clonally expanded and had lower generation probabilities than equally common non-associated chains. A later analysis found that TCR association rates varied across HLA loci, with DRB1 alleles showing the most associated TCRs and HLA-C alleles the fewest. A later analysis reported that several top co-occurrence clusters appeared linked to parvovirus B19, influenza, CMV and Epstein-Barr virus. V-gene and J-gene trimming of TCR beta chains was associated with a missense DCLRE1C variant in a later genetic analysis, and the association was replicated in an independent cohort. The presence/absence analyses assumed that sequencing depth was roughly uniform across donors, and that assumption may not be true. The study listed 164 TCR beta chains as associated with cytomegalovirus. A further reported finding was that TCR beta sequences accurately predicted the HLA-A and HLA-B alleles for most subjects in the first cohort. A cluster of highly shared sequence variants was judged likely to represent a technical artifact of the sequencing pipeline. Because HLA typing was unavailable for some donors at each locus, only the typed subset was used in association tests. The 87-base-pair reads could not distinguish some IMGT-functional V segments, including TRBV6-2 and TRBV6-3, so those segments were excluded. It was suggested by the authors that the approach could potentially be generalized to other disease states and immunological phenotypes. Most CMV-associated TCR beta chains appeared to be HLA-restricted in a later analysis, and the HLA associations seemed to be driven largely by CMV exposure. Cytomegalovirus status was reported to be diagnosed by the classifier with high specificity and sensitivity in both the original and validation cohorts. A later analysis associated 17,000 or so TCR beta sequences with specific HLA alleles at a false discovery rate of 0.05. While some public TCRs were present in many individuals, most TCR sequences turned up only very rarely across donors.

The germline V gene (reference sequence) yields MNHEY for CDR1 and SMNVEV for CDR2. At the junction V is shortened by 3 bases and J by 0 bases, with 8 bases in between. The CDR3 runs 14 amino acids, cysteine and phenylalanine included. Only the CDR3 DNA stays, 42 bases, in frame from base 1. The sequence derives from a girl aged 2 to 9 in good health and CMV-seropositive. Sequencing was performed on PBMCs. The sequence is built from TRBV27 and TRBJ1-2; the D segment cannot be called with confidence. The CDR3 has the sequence CASSFSSPNYGYTF. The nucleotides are TGTGCCAGCAGTTTTTCTAGTCCTAACTATGGCTACACCTTC.